This is a list of T cell receptor beta chains from one sample in a study of control samples from healthy donors and cancer patients. Sequencing was performed with immunoSEQ multiplex PCR; in TCRdb, only in-frame clones are kept and a portion is missing. The table shows 91,000 or so clones, with approximately 90% occurring only once. Sample: blood. The receptors here all came from a woman aged 25 to 39 in good health. Each CDR3 is given with its conserved first and last residue. The D gene is left open where the match is weak. Expanded clones get a size class; other rows say once, few or many, or leave the size out.

j_gene,v_gene,d_gene,len,abundance,CDR3aa,CDR3nt
TRBJ1-6,TRBV5-6,.,17,few,CASSLGGRSSYNSPLHF,TGTGCCAGCAGCTTGGGGGGCAGGAGCTCCTATAATTCACCCCTCCACTTT
TRBJ2-5,TRBV5-1,.,11,.,CASSEQETQYF,TGCGCCAGCAGCGAACAAGAGACCCAGTACTTC
TRBJ2-3,TRBV3-1/TRBV3-2,.,11,.,CASSQADTQYF,TGTGCCAGCAGCCAAGCAGATACGCAGTATTTT
TRBJ2-1,TRBV6-6,.,14,.,CASSPSTGHNEQFF,TGTGCCAGCAGTCCCTCGACAGGTCACAATGAGCAGTTCTTC
TRBJ2-3,TRBV2,TRBD2,15,.,CASRVAGVRTDTQYF,TGTGCCAGCAGGGTAGCGGGAGTAAGAACAGATACGCAGTATTTT
TRBJ2-1,TRBV25-1,.,14,.,CASSVQGGDNEQFF,TGTGCCAGCAGTGTCCAAGGGGGGGACAATGAGCAGTTCTTC
TRBJ2-1,TRBV3-1/TRBV3-2,TRBD2,15,.,CASSRTSGNYNEQFF,TGTGCCAGCAGCCGGACTAGCGGGAACTACAATGAGCAGTTCTTC
TRBJ2-2,TRBV11-3,.,11,.,CASASLGELFF,TGTGCCAGCGCCTCATTGGGGGAGCTGTTTTTT
TRBJ1-2,TRBV5-1,TRBD1,17,.,CASSSGPGTGSNYGYTF,TGCGCCAGCAGCTCGGGACCCGGGACAGGGTCTAACTATGGCTACACCTTC
TRBJ2-2,TRBV7-2,.,15,.,CASSLQGWYTGELFF,TGTGCCAGCAGCCTTCAGGGATGGTACACCGGGGAGCTGTTTTTT
TRBJ2-1,TRBV25-1,.,16,.,CASSEFGGGTYNEQFF,TGTGCCAGCAGTGAATTTGGGGGGGGCACCTACAATGAGCAGTTCTTC
TRBJ2-7,TRBV7-8,.,12,.,CASSYGGHEQYF,TGTGCCAGCAGCTACGGGGGCCACGAGCAGTACTTC
TRBJ2-5,TRBV3-1/TRBV3-2,.,12,.,CASRGVPETQYF,TGTGCCAGCAGAGGGGTTCCAGAGACCCAGTACTTC
TRBJ1-4,TRBV7-2,.,15,.,CASTEAGGRTEKLFF,TGTGCCAGCACCGAAGCTGGGGGGAGGACTGAAAAACTGTTTTTT
TRBJ2-7,TRBV7-9,.,15,.,CASSLLGQVNYEQYF,TGTGCCAGCAGCTTACTCGGGCAGGTGAACTACGAGCAGTACTTC
TRBJ1-2,TRBV19,TRBD1,16,.,CASSTRGQGSGYGYTF,TGTGCCAGTAGTACCCGGGGACAGGGGTCTGGGTATGGCTACACCTTC
TRBJ2-3,TRBV28,.,12,.,CASSPSTDTQYF,TGTGCCAGCTCTCCTAGCACAGATACGCAGTATTTT
TRBJ2-3,TRBV10-2,TRBD1,16,.,CASSDQDRGRTDTQYF,TGCGCCAGCAGTGATCAAGACAGGGGGCGCACAGATACGCAGTATTTT
TRBJ1-2,TRBV9,TRBD1,13,.,CASSPAGGVGYTF,TGTGCCAGCAGCCCCGCAGGGGGAGTTGGCTACACCTTC
TRBJ1-5,TRBV2,.,15,once,CASSEILRYNQPQHF,TGTGCCAGCAGTGAAATTTTGCGATACAATCAGCCCCAGCATTTT
TRBJ1-2,TRBV29-1,.,14,.,CSVAAGKIGYGYTF,TGCAGCGTGGCCGCAGGCAAGATTGGCTATGGCTACACCTTC
TRBJ2-1,TRBV12-3/TRBV12-4,.,13,.,CASRFDARNEQFF,TGTGCCAGCAGATTCGACGCCCGGAATGAGCAGTTCTTC
TRBJ1-1,TRBV7-2,TRBD1,14,.,CASSLQGATTEAFF,TGTGCCAGCAGCTTACAGGGGGCTACCACTGAAGCTTTCTTT
TRBJ1-4,TRBV6-5,.,13,.,CASGPDSNEKLFF,TGTGCCAGCGGACCCGACTCTAATGAAAAACTGTTTTTT
TRBJ2-7,TRBV10-2,TRBD2,13,.,CASKTSGSYEQYF,TGCGCCAGCAAGACTAGCGGCTCCTACGAGCAGTACTTC
TRBJ1-2,TRBV6-5,.,14,.,CASSYAGGAGGYTF,TGTGCCAGCAGTTACGCTGGGGGCGCGGGTGGCTACACCTTC
TRBJ2-1,TRBV7-9,TRBD2,14,once,CASRLAGEYNEQFF,TGTGCCAGCAGACTAGCGGGAGAGTACAATGAGCAGTTCTTC
TRBJ2-1,TRBV5-1,.,15,.,CASSLSGGSAGEQFF,TGCGCCAGCAGCTTGTCCGGGGGCTCGGCGGGTGAGCAGTTCTTC
TRBJ2-1,TRBV25-1,TRBD1,14,.,CASSELGTGNEQFF,TGTGCCAGCAGTGAATTAGGGACAGGGAATGAGCAGTTCTTC
TRBJ2-2,TRBV11-1,.,15,.,CASREGRGGAGELFF,TGTGCCAGCCGCGAGGGCAGGGGGGGGGCCGGGGAGCTGTTTTTT
TRBJ1-3,TRBV6-5,.,15,.,CASRSGTTDGNTIYF,TGTGCCAGCAGGAGTGGGACAACCGACGGAAACACCATATATTTT
TRBJ1-2,TRBV9,.,14,.,CASSAYQGNYGYTF,TGTGCCAGCAGCGCCTATCAGGGTAACTATGGCTACACCTTC
TRBJ1-5,TRBV28,.,14,.,CASSFEEFNQPQHF,TGTGCCAGCAGTTTCGAGGAGTTCAATCAGCCCCAGCATTTT
TRBJ2-7,TRBV14,.,14,once,CASSPTRGPYEQYF,TGTGCCAGCAGCCCCACCAGAGGGCCCTACGAGCAGTACTTC
TRBJ1-2,TRBV7-9,.,15,.,CASSLRQRANYGYTF,TGTGCCAGCAGCTTAAGGCAGCGAGCTAACTATGGCTACACCTTC
TRBJ2-5,TRBV5-1,.,15,.,CASSLGAGSKETQYF,TGCGCCAGCAGCTTGGGGGCAGGGTCGAAAGAGACCCAGTACTTC
TRBJ2-7,TRBV3-1/TRBV3-2,.,15,once,CASSQDGWSPYEQYF,TGTGCCAGCAGCCAAGATGGCTGGAGTCCCTACGAGCAGTACTTC
TRBJ1-3,TRBV7-9,TRBD1,17,.,CASSPSNRGQSGNTIYF,TGTGCCAGCAGCCCGTCAAACAGGGGACAGTCTGGAAACACCATATATTTT
TRBJ1-2,TRBV19,.,15,.,CASSLLRGKSYGYTF,TGTGCCAGTAGTCTCCTCAGGGGAAAGAGCTATGGCTACACCTTC
TRBJ1-1,TRBV19,.,12,once,CASKAGGDEAFF,TGTGCCAGTAAGGCGGGGGGTGATGAAGCTTTCTTT
TRBJ1-2,TRBV25-1,.,13,.,CASSLDTNYGYTF,TGTGCCAGCAGTCTCGACACCAACTATGGCTACACCTTC
TRBJ1-1,TRBV19,.,18,.,CASSIIFRQGVGSTEAFF,TGTGCCAGTAGTATAATTTTCCGCCAGGGTGTGGGTAGCACTGAAGCTTTCTTT
TRBJ2-7,TRBV9,.,14,once,CASSPRRNSYEQYF,TGTGCCAGCAGCCCCAGACGGAATTCCTACGAGCAGTACTTC
TRBJ1-2,TRBV19,TRBD1,13,.,CASSIGTGYGYTF,TGTGCCAGTAGTATTGGGACAGGGTATGGCTACACCTTC
TRBJ1-4,TRBV30,TRBD1,15,once,CAWSVKGQGGEKLFF,TGTGCCTGGAGTGTAAAAGGACAGGGAGGCGAAAAACTGTTTTTT
TRBJ2-2,TRBV10-3,.,12,.,CAISEVTGELFF,TGTGCCATCAGTGAAGTCACCGGGGAGCTGTTTTTT
TRBJ1-2,TRBV7-9,.,13,few,CASSYRANYGYTF,TGTGCCAGCAGCTACAGGGCCAACTATGGCTACACCTTC
TRBJ2-3,TRBV3-1/TRBV3-2,.,14,.,CASSQGINTDTQYF,TGTGCCAGCAGCCAAGGCATAAACACAGATACGCAGTATTTT
TRBJ1-5,TRBV23-1,.,16,.,CASSQYDGAAITPQHF,TGCGCCAGCAGTCAATACGACGGAGCGGCAATCACGCCCCAGCATTTT
TRBJ1-4,TRBV7-9,.,18,.,CASSLRTGRIRTNEKLFF,TGTGCCAGCAGCTTACGCACAGGGCGTATAAGAACTAATGAAAAACTGTTTTTT
TRBJ2-2,TRBV10-2,.,15,.,CASSEGAANTGELFF,TGCGCCAGCAGTGAAGGAGCCGCGAACACCGGGGAGCTGTTTTTT
TRBJ1-1,TRBV7-9,.,14,.,CASSLLQSNTEAFF,TGTGCCAGCAGCTTACTACAGTCGAACACTGAAGCTTTCTTT
TRBJ1-1,TRBV6-5,.,14,once,CASSYSNGLSEAFF,TGTGCCAGCAGTTACTCGAATGGGTTATCTGAAGCTTTCTTT
TRBJ2-7,TRBV7-9,TRBD2,15,.,CASSSGTSGSYEQYF,TGTGCCAGCAGTTCAGGGACTAGCGGGAGCTACGAGCAGTACTTC
TRBJ1-6,TRBV7-8,TRBD1,17,.,CASSSIQGFSYNSPLHF,TGTGCCAGCAGCTCCATACAGGGGTTTAGCTATAATTCACCCCTCCACTTT
TRBJ1-5,TRBV18,.,16,.,CASSPPGRASGQPQHF,TGTGCCAGCTCACCACCGGGGAGGGCAAGTGGGCAGCCCCAGCATTTT
TRBJ1-1,TRBV6-5,.,13,.,CASRLEGNTEAFF,TGTGCCAGCAGGCTAGAAGGGAACACTGAAGCTTTCTTT